The next 14 T cell receptor beta chains were all read from a single sample in a study of blood T cell repertoires in COVID-19. This table comes from immunoSEQ multiplex PCR, and its TCRdb copy is limited to in-frame clones, with some not included. The sample contains some 140,000 clones, roughly 85% of which appear only once. Sequenced material: peripheral blood. The receptors here all came from a man in his 60s with acute or convalescent COVID-19.

This clone has a handful of counts. The chain employs TRBV28 and TRBJ1-3; D unresolved. The ends were cut back, 1 base at V and 1 base at J, with 5 bases in the middle. Germline lookup yields CDR1 MDHEN and CDR2 SYDVKM. The CDR3 is 14 amino acids. In DNA, the CDR3 is TGTGCCAGCAGTTTATTACTTTCTGGAAACACCATATATTTT. This encodes CASSLLLSGNTIYF.

The chain carries TRBV19 and TRBJ1-6; D call uncertain. The CDR3 is 12 amino acids. From germline, CDR1 is LNHDA and CDR2 SQIVND (reference sequence). The V and J ends lost 5 bases and 10 bases respectively, with 9 bases between them. This CDR3 is CASSLMESPLHF. CDR3 bases: TGTGCCAGTAGTCTCATGGAGTCACCCCTCCACTTT.

V is TRBV4-3 and J is TRBJ1-2, with no clear D. Per germline, CDR1 LGHNA and CDR2 YSLEER. V was trimmed by 1 base and J by 0 bases, leaving 9 bases between them. The CDR3 covers 15 residues. CDR3 DNA: TGCGCCAGCAGCCAAGGGGCAGCGGCTAACTATGGCTACACCTTC. Amino acid sequence: CASSQGAAANYGYTF.

This clone was picked up one time. The J gene is TRBJ2-5, the V gene TRBV6-5, with D uncertain. The CDR3 contains 14 residues. The V end was cut by 5 bases, the J end by 2 bases, with 12 bases between. Germline CDR1 and CDR2: MNHEY and SVGAGI. CDR3 region: CASSLWRKQETQYF. Written as DNA, the CDR3 is TGTGCCAGCAGTCTATGGCGGAAACAAGAGACCCAGTACTTC.

V gene TRBV10-3 combines with J gene TRBJ1-1; tentative D call: TRBD1 (6 bases). The CDR3 has 15 residues. V lost 6 bases to trimming and J lost 1 base, with 15 bases between them. Germline V gene lookup returns CDR1 ENHRY and CDR2 SYGVKD. The CDR3 loop is CAIRGAGQTNTEAFF. For the CDR3, the DNA is TGTGCCATCAGGGGGGCCGGACAGACGAACACTGAAGCTTTCTTT.

V is TRBV10-3 and J is TRBJ2-1; 7 bases line up with TRBD1. This CDR3 contains 14 residues. Trimming at V came to 4 bases and at J to 1 base, leaving 1 base not matched to a gene. Germline lookup yields CDR1 ENHRY and CDR2 SYGVKD. In DNA, the CDR3 is TGTGCCATCAGTGGGGACAGATCCTACAATGAGCAGTTCTTC. Its protein product is CAISGDRSYNEQFF.

In this sample, this clone turned up once. The chain carries TRBV2 and TRBJ2-7; TRBD1 might be the D (6 bases). The ends were cut back, 5 bases at V and 4 bases at J, with 18 bases in the middle. The CDR3 extends over 15 amino acids. Per germline, CDR1 SNHLY and CDR2 FYNNEI. The CDR3 nucleotides read TGTGCCAGCAGTTATGTCCGGGACACCTCATACGAGCAGTACTTC. Its translation: CASSYVRDTSYEQYF.

The V call is TRBV15, the J call TRBJ1-2; no definite D call. V was pared by 0 bases and J by 5 bases, with 13 bases between. This CDR3 contains 15 residues. CDR1 is LNHNV and CDR2 is YYDKDF in the germline V gene (reference sequence). The CDR3 here is CATSRDLAGSYGYTF. The CDR3 nucleotides are TGTGCCACCAGCAGAGATCTGGCGGGGTCTTATGGCTACACCTTC.

In its sample, this clone was seen a few times. The rearrangement joins TRBV7-3 to TRBJ1-1; TRBD1 is a possible D gene (5 bases). V was cut by 1 base and J by 4 bases, with 13 bases left in between. The CDR3 loop spans 15 amino acids. The germline CDR1 and CDR2 sequences are SGHTA and FQGTGA. The chain's CDR3 is CASSLNPGGGTEAFF. DNA of the CDR3: TGTGCCAGCAGCTTAAACCCCGGGGGGGGCACTGAAGCTTTCTTT.

The J gene is TRBJ1-5, the V gene TRBV5-8; D not resolved. Between the trimmed V and J ends, which lost 7 bases and 0 bases, there was a span of 8 bases. The CDR3 has 13 amino acids. Per the germline V gene, CDR1 is SGHTS and CDR2 is YDEGEE. The DNA for the CDR3 is TGTGCCAGCGGCTCCTATAGCAATCAGCCCCAGCATTTT. Its protein product is CASGSYSNQPQHF.

V gene TRBV28 combines with J gene TRBJ2-3; TRBD2 matches 9 bases. Trimming cost V 3 bases and J 2 bases; bases outside gene matches: 3. Germline V gene lookup returns CDR1 MDHEN and CDR2 SYDVKM. This CDR3 is built from 15 residues. CDR3 in amino acids: CASSFERGATDTQYF. For the CDR3, the DNA is TGTGCCAGCAGTTTTGAGCGGGGGGCCACAGATACGCAGTATTTT.

This clone was seen a few times. V usage is TRBV6-2 or TRBV6-3 and J usage is TRBJ2-1; 7 nucleotides align to TRBD2. Per germline, CDR1 MNHEY and CDR2 SVGEGT. V was clipped by 4 bases and J by 12 bases; unmatched bases: 6. The CDR3 loop spans 12 amino acids. The CDR3 loop reads CASSSGLVGQFF. The CDR3 nucleotides are TGTGCCAGCAGTTCCGGACTAGTCGGGCAGTTCTTC.

This clone was counted only a few times. J is TRBJ1-1 and V is TRBV10-3; D not resolved. In germline, CDR1 is ENHRY, CDR2 SYGVKD. The CDR3 is 13 amino acids. Trimming took 6 bases from V and 0 from J, leaving 8 bases between them. CDR3 amino acids: CAIRARVNTEAFF. In nucleotides, the CDR3 is TGTGCCATCAGAGCCCGGGTGAACACTGAAGCTTTCTTT.

The chain joins TRBV27 to TRBJ2-7, with D tentatively TRBD2 (6 bases). V gave up 3 bases and J gave up 2 bases, with 11 bases separating them. This CDR3 is 14 amino acids long. From germline, CDR1 is MNHEY and CDR2 SMNVEV (reference sequence). The CDR3 DNA is TGTGCCAGCAGTTTGGGGGGAGCGACCTACGAGCAGTACTTC. This codes for CASSLGGATYEQYF.